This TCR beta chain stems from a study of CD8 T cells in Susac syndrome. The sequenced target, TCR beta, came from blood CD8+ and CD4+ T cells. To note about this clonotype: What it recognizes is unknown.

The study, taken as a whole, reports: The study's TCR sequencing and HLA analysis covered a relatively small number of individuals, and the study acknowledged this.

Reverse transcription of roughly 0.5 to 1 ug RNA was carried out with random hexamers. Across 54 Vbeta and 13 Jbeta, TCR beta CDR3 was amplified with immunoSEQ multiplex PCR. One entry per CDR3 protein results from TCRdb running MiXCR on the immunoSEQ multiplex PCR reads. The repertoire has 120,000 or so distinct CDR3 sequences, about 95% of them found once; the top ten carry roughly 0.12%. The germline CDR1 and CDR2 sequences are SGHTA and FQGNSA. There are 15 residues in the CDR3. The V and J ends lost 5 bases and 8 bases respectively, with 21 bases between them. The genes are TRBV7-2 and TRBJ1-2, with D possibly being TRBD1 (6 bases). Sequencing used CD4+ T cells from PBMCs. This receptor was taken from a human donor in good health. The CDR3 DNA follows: TGTGCCAGCAGCCCCCAACAGGGAACCTCTGACGGCTACACCTTC. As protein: CASSPQQGTSDGYTF.